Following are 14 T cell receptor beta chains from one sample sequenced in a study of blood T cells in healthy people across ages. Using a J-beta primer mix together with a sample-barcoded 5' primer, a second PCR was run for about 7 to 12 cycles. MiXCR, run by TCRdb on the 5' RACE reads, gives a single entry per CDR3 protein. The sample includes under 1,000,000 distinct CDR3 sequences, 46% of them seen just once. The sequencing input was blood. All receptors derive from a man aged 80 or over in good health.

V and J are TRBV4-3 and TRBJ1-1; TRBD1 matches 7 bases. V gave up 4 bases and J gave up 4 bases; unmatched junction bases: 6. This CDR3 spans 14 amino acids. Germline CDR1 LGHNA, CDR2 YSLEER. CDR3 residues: CASSPGGDSTEAFF. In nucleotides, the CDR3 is TGCGCCAGCAGCCCGGGCGGGGACAGCACTGAAGCTTTCTTT.

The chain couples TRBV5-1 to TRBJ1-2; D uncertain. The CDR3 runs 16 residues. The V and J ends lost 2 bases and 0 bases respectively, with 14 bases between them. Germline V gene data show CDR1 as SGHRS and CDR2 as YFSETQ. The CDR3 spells CASSFGDTSSNYGYTF. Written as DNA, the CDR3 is TGCGCCAGCAGCTTCGGAGACACTTCCTCTAACTATGGCTACACCTTC.

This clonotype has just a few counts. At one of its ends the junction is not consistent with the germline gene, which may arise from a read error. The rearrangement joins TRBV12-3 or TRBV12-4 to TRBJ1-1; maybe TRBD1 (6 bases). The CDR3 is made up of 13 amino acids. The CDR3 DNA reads TGTGCCAGCAGCTACTCCAGGGGCACTGAGGCTTTCTTT. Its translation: CASSYSRGTEAFF.

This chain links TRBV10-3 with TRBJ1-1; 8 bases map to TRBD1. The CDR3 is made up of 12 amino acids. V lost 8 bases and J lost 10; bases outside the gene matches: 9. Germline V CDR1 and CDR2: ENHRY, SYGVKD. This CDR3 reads CAIRSRDRGAFF. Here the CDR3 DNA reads TGTGCCATCCGAAGCCGAGACAGGGGAGCTTTCTTT.

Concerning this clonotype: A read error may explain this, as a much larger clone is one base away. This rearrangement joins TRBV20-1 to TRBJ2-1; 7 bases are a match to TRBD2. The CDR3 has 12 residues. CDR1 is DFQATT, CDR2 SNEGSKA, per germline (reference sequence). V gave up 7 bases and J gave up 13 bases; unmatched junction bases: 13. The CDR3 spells CSGDYLQETQFF. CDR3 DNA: TGCAGTGGGGACTACCTCCAAGAGACCCAGTTCTTC.

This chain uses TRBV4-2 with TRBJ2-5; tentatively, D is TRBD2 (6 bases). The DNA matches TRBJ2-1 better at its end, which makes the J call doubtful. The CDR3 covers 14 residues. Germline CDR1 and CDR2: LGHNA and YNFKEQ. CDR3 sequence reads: CASSREDQQETQFF. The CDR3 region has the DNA TGTGCCAGCAGCCGGGAGGACCAACAAGAGACCCAGTTCTTC.

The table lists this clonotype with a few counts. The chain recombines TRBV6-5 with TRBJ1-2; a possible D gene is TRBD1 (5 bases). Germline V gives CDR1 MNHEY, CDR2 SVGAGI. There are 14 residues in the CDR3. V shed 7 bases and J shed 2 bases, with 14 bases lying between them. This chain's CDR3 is CASTDAGPNYGYTF. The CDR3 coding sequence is TGTGCCAGCACCGACGCGGGACCCAACTATGGCTACACCTTC.

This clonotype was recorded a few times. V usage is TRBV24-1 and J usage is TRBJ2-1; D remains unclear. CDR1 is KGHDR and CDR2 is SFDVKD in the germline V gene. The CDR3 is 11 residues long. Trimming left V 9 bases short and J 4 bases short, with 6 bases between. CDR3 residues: CATERYNEQFF. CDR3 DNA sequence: TGTGCCACCGAAAGATACAATGAGCAGTTCTTC.

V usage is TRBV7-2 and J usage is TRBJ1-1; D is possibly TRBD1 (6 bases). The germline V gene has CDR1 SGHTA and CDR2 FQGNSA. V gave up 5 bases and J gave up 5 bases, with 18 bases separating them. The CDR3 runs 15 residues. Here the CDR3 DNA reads TGTGCCAGCAGCCCCCATGGGGGCGATAGGACTGAAGCTTTCTTT. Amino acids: CASSPHGGDRTEAFF.

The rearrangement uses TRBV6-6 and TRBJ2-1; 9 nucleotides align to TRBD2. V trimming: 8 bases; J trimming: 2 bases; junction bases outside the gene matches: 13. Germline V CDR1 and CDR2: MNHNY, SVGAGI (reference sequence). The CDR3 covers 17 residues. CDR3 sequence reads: CASSKSSGRVPYNEQFF. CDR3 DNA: TGTGCCAGCTCCAAGAGTAGCGGGAGAGTACCCTACAATGAGCAGTTCTTC.

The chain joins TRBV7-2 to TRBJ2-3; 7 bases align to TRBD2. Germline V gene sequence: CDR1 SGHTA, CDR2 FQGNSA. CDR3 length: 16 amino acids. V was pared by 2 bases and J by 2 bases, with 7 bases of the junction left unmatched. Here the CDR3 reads CASSLTLLATTDTQYF. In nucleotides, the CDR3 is TGTGCCAGCAGCTTAACTTTACTAGCGACCACAGATACGCAGTATTTT.

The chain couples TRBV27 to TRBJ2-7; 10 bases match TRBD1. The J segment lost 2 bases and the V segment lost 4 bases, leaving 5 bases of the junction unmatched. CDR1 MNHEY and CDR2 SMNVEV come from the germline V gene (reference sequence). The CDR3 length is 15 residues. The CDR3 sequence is CASSSLGTGAYEQYF. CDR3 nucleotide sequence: TGTGCCAGCAGTTCCCTTGGGACAGGGGCCTACGAGCAGTACTTC.

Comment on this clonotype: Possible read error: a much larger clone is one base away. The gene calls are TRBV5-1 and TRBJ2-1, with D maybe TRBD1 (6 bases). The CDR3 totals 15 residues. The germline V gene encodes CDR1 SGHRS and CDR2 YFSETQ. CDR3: CASSGSGDVYSEQFF. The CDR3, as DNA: TGCGCCAGCAGCGGATCAGGGGACGTCTACAGTGAGCAGTTCTTC.

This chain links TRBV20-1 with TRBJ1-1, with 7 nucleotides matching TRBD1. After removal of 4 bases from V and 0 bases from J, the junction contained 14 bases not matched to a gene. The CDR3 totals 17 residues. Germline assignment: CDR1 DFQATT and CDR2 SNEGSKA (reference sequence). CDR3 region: CSAKAAGGFTLNTEAFF. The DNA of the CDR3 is TGCAGTGCTAAGGCGGCAGGGGGGTTTACTTTGAACACTGAAGCTTTCTTT.